Shown below are 28 T cell receptor beta chains from a single sample sequenced in a study of radiotherapy plus CTLA-4 blockade in lung cancer. Repertoires were generated with immunoSEQ multiplex PCR, while TCRdb's copy carries only in-frame clones and drops some. The sample consists of about 120,000 clones, 78% of them appearing once. The specimen was peripheral blood, collected from a patient treated with radiotherapy plus ipilimumab. Receptor source: a human donor with non-small cell lung cancer who had a partial response to radiotherapy plus ipilimumab.

V gene TRBV6-5 combines with J gene TRBJ1-1; D is unclear. Germline CDR1 and CDR2: MNHEY and SVGAGI. V was cut by 1 base and J by 4 bases, with 13 bases left in between. This CDR3 has 15 residues. This CDR3 is CASSYYRSHSTEAFF. The CDR3 coding sequence is TGTGCCAGCAGTTACTACCGCAGTCATTCCACTGAAGCTTTCTTT.

The V call is TRBV28, the J call TRBJ2-3, with TRBD2 identical over 9 bases. The junction had 9 bases not matched to a gene; V was cut back by 5 bases and J by 3 bases. The CDR3 is made up of 16 amino acids. Germline values: CDR1 MDHEN, CDR2 SYDVKM. The chain's CDR3 is CASSKDSGSLTDTQYF. The CDR3 DNA reads TGTGCCAGCAGTAAAGATAGCGGGAGTCTGACAGATACGCAGTATTTT.

The table lists this clone with a few counts. The chain uses TRBV27 and TRBJ1-2; D is unclear. CDR3 length equals 12 residues. Trimming took 5 bases from V and 1 from J, leaving 5 bases between them. Germline CDR1 MNHEY, CDR2 SMNVEV (reference sequence). This chain's CDR3 is CASSDYNYGYTF. As DNA, the CDR3 is TGTGCCAGCAGTGACTATAACTATGGCTACACCTTC.

The chain employs TRBV7-8 and TRBJ1-2; TRBD1 agrees at 11 bases. Germline lookup yields CDR1 SGHVS and CDR2 FQNEAQ. The CDR3 runs 16 residues. V dropped 4 bases and J dropped 7; count of bases not matched to a gene: 11. CDR3 residues: CASSYNPGTGGGGYTF. CDR3 bases: TGTGCCAGCAGCTACAACCCCGGGACAGGGGGTGGTGGCTACACCTTC.

This clone showed up just a few times. The chain employs TRBV2 and TRBJ1-4, with D perhaps TRBD1 (5 bases). The length of the CDR3 is 12 residues. Germline-derived CDR1 and CDR2 are SNHLY and FYNNEI. Trimming took 4 bases from V and 8 from J, leaving 8 bases between them. Here the CDR3 DNA reads TGTGCCAGCAGTGTTCAGGGCGAAAAACTGTTTTTT. This encodes CASSVQGEKLFF. The full variable domain, with the rest looked up from reference TRBV2 and TRBJ1-4, is EPEVTQTPSHQVTQMGQEVILRCVPISNHLYFYWYRQILGQKVEFLVSFYNNEISEKSEIFDDQFSVERPDGSNFTLKIRSTKLEDSAMYFCASSVQGEKLFFGSGTQLSVL.

The chain combines TRBV5-1 with TRBJ2-6; 7 bases match TRBD1. J lost 4 bases, V lost 7 bases, and 11 bases had no gene match. Germline lookup yields CDR1 SGHRS and CDR2 YFSETQ. The CDR3 has 16 residues. As DNA, the CDR3 is TGCGCCAGCGCCAATTACCCCAGGGGGGGGGCCAACGTCCTGACTTTC. Its translation is CASANYPRGGANVLTF.

The CDR3 here is CATRGQGASGNTIYF. Here the CDR3 DNA reads TGTGCCACCAGAGGACAGGGGGCATCTGGAAACACCATATATTTT. The V call is TRBV19, the J call TRBJ1-3; TRBD1 agrees at 11 bases. The CDR3 spans 15 residues. The V segment lost 10 bases and the J segment 1 base; nucleotides outside the gene matches: 6. Germline loops: CDR1 LNHDA, CDR2 SQIVND (reference sequence).

This clone was seen a few times. The chain couples TRBV28 to TRBJ2-2; maybe TRBD1 (6 bases). This CDR3 is 15 amino acids long. Trimming took off 6 bases at V and 3 bases at J, with 14 bases between the two ends. Germline V gives CDR1 MDHEN, CDR2 SYDVKM. CDR3 in DNA: TGTGCCAGCAGGTTCCAGGGGAGCGACACCGGGGAGCTGTTTTTT. Protein: CASRFQGSDTGELFF.

This sequence joins TRBV4-3 and TRBJ2-5, with D perhaps matching TRBD2 (6 bases). Germline CDR1 is LGHNA and CDR2 is YSLEER. V shed 0 bases and J shed 4 bases, with 9 bases lying between them. The CDR3 runs to 14 residues. The chain's CDR3 is CASSQEGSGETQYF. The CDR3, as DNA: TGCGCCAGCAGCCAAGAGGGTAGCGGAGAGACCCAGTACTTC.

The genes are TRBV6-1 and TRBJ1-2, with 8 bases aligning to TRBD1. This CDR3 is built from 14 residues. V lost 11 bases and J lost 3; bases outside the gene matches: 11. Germline CDR1 MNHNS, CDR2 SASEGT. The CDR3 DNA follows: TGTGCCGGGAGAGCAGGGGGCTATGACTATGGCTACACCTTC. This codes for CAGRAGGYDYGYTF.

The rearrangement joins TRBV4-3 to TRBJ2-2; TRBD1 agrees at 11 bases. Germline CDR1 and CDR2: LGHNA and YSLEER. V trimming: 2 bases; J trimming: 6 bases; junction bases outside the gene matches: 14. This CDR3 is 19 amino acids long. The CDR3 nucleotides are TGCGCCAGCAGCCAAACTACCCCCCGGACAGGGGGCAGTTCCGGGGAGCTGTTTTTT. Its translation: CASSQTTPRTGGSSGELFF.

The genes are TRBV11-2 and TRBJ2-1; TRBD2 agrees at 12 bases. Trimming cost V 6 bases and J 3 bases; bases outside gene matches: 3. The V gene's germline CDR1 is SGHAT and CDR2 FQNNGV. CDR3 size: 15 residues. CDR3 DNA: TGTGCCAGCAGTTGGACTAGCGGGAACTACAATGAGCAGTTCTTC. Protein product: CASSWTSGNYNEQFF.

This chain joins TRBV7-9 and TRBJ2-7; the D is unclear. V was pared by 4 bases and J by 4 bases, with 20 bases between. The CDR3 has 16 amino acids. Germline CDR1 is SEHNR and CDR2 is FQNEAQ (reference sequence). In DNA, the CDR3 is TGTGCCAGCAGCTCCGCGGTGCGGAGACCCTCTTACGAGCAGTACTTC. It specifies CASSSAVRRPSYEQYF.

The gene calls are TRBV28 and TRBJ2-2; TRBD2 agrees at 7 bases. Germline CDR1 reads MDHEN; CDR2 reads SYDVKM. Germline trimming cut 8 bases from V and 0 bases from J; bases unmatched to any gene: 6. The CDR3 is 15 residues long. This chain's CDR3 is CASGLGLTNTGELFF. CDR3 nucleotide sequence: TGTGCCAGCGGACTAGGGCTAACGAACACCGGGGAGCTGTTTTTT.

This clone has only one observation. The chain couples TRBV21-1 to TRBJ2-7; no DNA check was done on the table's D call, TRBD2. TRBV21-1 is labeled a pseudogene. The CDR3 loop spans 16 amino acids. The CDR3 DNA reads TGTGCCAGCAGCAAAGGGGGTAGCGGAGACTCCTACGAGCAGTACGTC. The encoded protein is CASSKGGSGDSYEQYV.

The chain is built from TRBV28 and TRBJ1-2, with 10 bases identical to TRBD1. J was trimmed by 8 bases and V by 2 bases; bases with no gene match: 5. The germline V gene encodes CDR1 MDHEN and CDR2 SYDVKM. CDR3 size: 14 residues. The CDR3 sequence: CASSLPDRGYGYTF. Here the CDR3 DNA reads TGTGCCAGCAGTTTACCGGACAGGGGGTACGGCTACACCTTC.

The rearrangement links TRBV7-2 to TRBJ2-5, with 9 bases lining up with TRBD2. Germline V CDR1 and CDR2: SGHTA, FQGNSA. The CDR3 totals 14 residues. V was clipped by 6 bases and J by 7 bases; unmatched bases: 9. The CDR3 DNA is TGTGCCAGCAGGCCGAGGGCGGGAGGGGGGACCCAGTACTTC. Its translation: CASRPRAGGGTQYF.

This chain links TRBV6-5 with TRBJ2-7; 9 nucleotides align to TRBD2. V dropped 0 bases and J dropped 3; count of bases not matched to a gene: 6. CDR1 and CDR2 from the germline V gene are MNHEY and SVGAGI. The CDR3 consists of 16 residues. In nucleotides, the CDR3 is TGTGCCAGCAGTTACTCGCCTTCGACTAGCGGCTACGAGCAGTACGTC. Its translation is CASSYSPSTSGYEQYV.

The genes are TRBV7-9 and TRBJ2-1, with 8 bases that match TRBD1. V dropped 2 bases and J dropped 8; count of bases not matched to a gene: 5. The germline CDR1 and CDR2 sequences are SEHNR and FQNEAQ (reference sequence). CDR3 length: 14 amino acids. The CDR3, as DNA: TGTGCCAGCAGCTTACAGGGGGCGCTGCATGAGCAGTTCTTC. It specifies CASSLQGALHEQFF.

This sequence joins TRBV9 and TRBJ1-6, with TRBD1 as a possible D gene (6 bases). The germline V and J ends were trimmed by 4 bases and 9 bases, with 17 bases remaining between them. The CDR3 totals 15 residues. Germline V CDR1 and CDR2: SGDLS, YYNGEE. CDR3 loop: CASSSQTGNFSPLHF. The CDR3 nucleotides read TGTGCCAGCAGCTCCCAGACAGGCAACTTTTCACCCCTCCACTTT.

The rearrangement joins TRBV10-1 to TRBJ2-1; D may be TRBD2 (6 bases). Germline V gene data show CDR1 as WNHNN and CDR2 as SYGVQD (reference sequence). CDR3 length: 15 amino acids. Between the trimmed V and J ends, which lost 8 bases and 8 bases, there was a span of 22 bases. The chain's CDR3 is CASALSGELLHEQFF. In DNA, the CDR3 is TGCGCCAGCGCGCTTAGCGGTGAGCTCCTCCATGAGCAGTTCTTC.

This chain links TRBV4-1 with TRBJ2-6; a possible D gene is TRBD1 (6 bases). V was pared by 4 bases and J by 1 base, with 17 bases between. The germline V gene encodes CDR1 MGHRA and CDR2 YSYEKL. The CDR3 extends over 18 amino acids. The CDR3 DNA is TGCGCCAGCAGCCCCCTAATTAGACAGGCTTCTGGGGCCAACGTCCTGACTTTC. Translating gives CASSPLIRQASGANVLTF.

The chain joins TRBV21-1 to TRBJ2-7; the D call TRBD2 from the table was never checked on the DNA. TRBV21-1 is assigned pseudogene status. The CDR3 totals 18 residues. CDR3 region: CASSKKRHASGDHYEQYV. CDR3 DNA: TGTGCCAGCAGCAAAAAACGCCACGCGAGCGGGGACCACTACGAGCAGTACGTC.

The chain links TRBV6-1 to TRBJ2-7; D is ambiguous. With 0 bases removed from V and 5 bases from J, the gap between germline ends came to 11 bases. CDR1 and CDR2 from the germline V gene are MNHNS and SASEGT. The CDR3 has 14 amino acids. This CDR3 is CASSEASESHEQYF. In DNA form, the CDR3 reads TGTGCCAGCAGTGAAGCCTCGGAGTCCCACGAGCAGTACTTC.

This chain joins TRBV6-1 and TRBJ2-3; TRBD1 agrees at 7 bases. The CDR3 runs to 15 residues. Trimming took 6 bases from V and 1 from J; bases not matched to a gene: 7. The germline V gene has CDR1 MNHNS and CDR2 SASEGT. The CDR3 spells CASREQGWGTDTQYF. CDR3 nucleotides: TGTGCCAGCAGAGAACAGGGGTGGGGCACAGATACGCAGTATTTT.

The V call is TRBV6-1, the J call TRBJ1-1; D is possibly TRBD1 (5 bases). Trimming shortened V by 6 bases and J by 4 bases, and 15 bases separated the two germline ends. Germline CDR1 reads MNHNS; CDR2 reads SASEGT. The CDR3 is 14 residues long. Here the CDR3 DNA reads TGTGCCAGCAGCCGTGCCTGGGACTCCACTGAAGCTTTCTTT. Translated: CASSRAWDSTEAFF.

J is TRBJ2-7 and V is TRBV4-1; 9 bases map to TRBD1. Germline CDR1 reads MGHRA; CDR2 reads YSYEKL. Unmatched junction bases numbered 6, after V lost 8 bases and J lost 7 bases. The CDR3 covers 12 residues. The CDR3 nucleotides read TGCGCCAGCGGACAGGGGATGTCGGAGCAGTACTTC. It is translated as CASGQGMSEQYF.

This rearrangement joins TRBV30 to TRBJ1-5, with D hard to call. Per germline, CDR1 GTSNPN and CDR2 SVGIG (reference sequence). V lost 1 base and J lost 5, with 6 bases in between. This CDR3 comprises 12 residues. The CDR3 loop reads CAWSAVDQPQHF. In nucleotides, the CDR3 is TGTGCCTGGAGTGCCGTTGATCAGCCCCAGCATTTT.